Presented here are 30 T cell receptor beta chains from one specimen sequenced in a study of T-cell reconstitution after alpha-beta-depleted transplantation in children listed by TCRdb under 2016. Libraries were built with PCR. The sample was run on an Illumina HiSeq 2500. To normalize quantification of the TCRbeta repertoire, the TCR libraries were built with molecular barcoding that relied on unique molecular identifiers. Using fastp trimming at Q25 and MiXCR clonotype assembly, TCRdb reanalyzed the public sequencing data and kept in-frame beta chains. For every CDR3 protein sequence, its rows merge into one entry that carries the most common genes and DNA. This sample holds approximately 290,000 distinct CDR3 sequences; roughly 12% were observed only once. The top ten hold 20% to 25% of the sample. The treatment or condition label here, explained by the study, means: allogeneic hematopoietic cell transplantation with graft depleted of TCRalphabeta T cells and CD19 B cells.

Sequencing used peripheral blood, obtained 180 days after TCRalphabeta/CD19-depleted stem cell transplant. The receptor source for this set is a male patient under 10 years old who had a stem cell transplant for chronic granulomatous disease, so the T cells may come from the graft donor.

V and J are TRBV4-1 and TRBJ2-3; 8 nucleotides line up with TRBD2. Germline V gene sequence: CDR1 MGHRA, CDR2 YSYEKL. J lost 5 bases, V lost 1 base, and 8 bases had no gene match. The CDR3 covers 16 residues. The CDR3 DNA reads TGCGCCAGCAGCCAAGTTATCAGCGGGAGAGGAGATACGCAGTATTTT. Translated, it gives CASSQVISGRGDTQYF.

The chain carries TRBV18 and TRBJ1-3, with a tentative D call TRBD1 (5 bases). V was trimmed by 4 bases and J by 0 bases, leaving 10 bases between them. The length of the CDR3 is 15 residues. The V gene's germline CDR1 is KGHSH and CDR2 LQKENI. The CDR3 DNA follows: TGTGCCAGCTCACGGGGGGTCAGCTCTGGAAACACCATATATTTT. Residues: CASSRGVSSGNTIYF.

This clonotype was picked up many times. V usage is TRBV7-9 and J usage is TRBJ2-4; tentatively, D is TRBD2 (7 bases). The CDR3 is 18 residues long. In germline, CDR1 is SEHNR, CDR2 FQNEAQ (reference sequence). Trimming removed 1 base at V and 0 bases at J, with 16 bases between. For the CDR3, the DNA is TGTGCCAGCAGCTTAGTATCCAGCGGGGACATAGCCAAAAACATTCAGTACTTC. Encoded protein: CASSLVSSGDIAKNIQYF.

This clonotype was seen many times. The gene calls are TRBV25-1 and TRBJ1-6; D not resolved. The CDR3 loop spans 14 amino acids. V was pared by 8 bases and J by 5 bases, with 13 bases between. Per the germline V gene, CDR1 is MGHDK and CDR2 is SYGVNS. The CDR3 DNA reads TGTGCCAGCCGTACGGGATTGAATAATTCACCCCTCCACTTT. Its translation is CASRTGLNNSPLHF.

Many counts were recorded for this clonotype. The rearrangement links TRBV20-1 to TRBJ2-4; 13 nucleotides match TRBD2. CDR1 and CDR2 (germline): DFQATT, SNEGSKA (reference sequence). V lost 0 bases to trimming and J lost 7 bases; unmatched junction nucleotides: 3. The CDR3 contains 15 residues. CDR3 in DNA: TGCAGTGCTAGAGATGGGACTAGCGGGAAGAACATTCAGTACTTC. It encodes CSARDGTSGKNIQYF.

This clonotype has ten or more counts. The V call is TRBV5-1, the J call TRBJ2-3, with a tentative D call TRBD1 (5 bases). Germline-derived CDR1 and CDR2 are SGHRS and YFSETQ. With 0 bases removed from V and 2 bases from J, the gap between germline ends came to 13 bases. CDR3 length: 16 amino acids. CDR3 in amino acids: CASSLGDRMNTDTQYF. In nucleotides, the CDR3 is TGCGCCAGCAGCTTGGGTGACAGAATGAACACAGATACGCAGTATTTT.

This clonotype occurred many times. V is TRBV29-1 and J is TRBJ2-1, with TRBD2 identical over 8 bases. This CDR3 has 14 residues. Per the germline V gene, CDR1 is SQVTM and CDR2 is ANQGSEA. J gave up 9 bases and V 6 bases, and 13 bases lay outside the gene matches. The CDR3: CSVVSGIEVGEQFF. In DNA form, the CDR3 reads TGCAGCGTCGTTAGCGGGATAGAGGTCGGTGAGCAGTTCTTC.

This clonotype was recorded many times. The chain combines TRBV4-3 with TRBJ2-1; possibly TRBD2 for D (5 bases). The germline V and J ends were trimmed by 0 bases and 1 base, with 10 bases remaining between them. The V gene's germline CDR1 is LGHNA and CDR2 YSLEER. The length of the CDR3 is 16 residues. In DNA, the CDR3 is TGCGCCAGCAGCCAAGATTTTGCGGGTTCCTACAATGAGCAGTTCTTC. This encodes CASSQDFAGSYNEQFF.

This clonotype was recorded many times. The rearrangement links TRBV18 to TRBJ2-7, with TRBD1 identical over 8 bases. The V gene's germline CDR1 is KGHSH and CDR2 LQKENI. Losses at the gene ends were 4 bases for V and 8 bases for J; bases not matched to a gene: 10. The CDR3 sequence is 14 residues long. The CDR3 region is CASSQGQEVSQQYF. CDR3 DNA: TGTGCCAGCTCACAGGGACAGGAGGTCAGTCAGCAGTACTTC. The entire variable domain, with the rest obtained from reference TRBV18 and TRBJ2-7, is as follows: NAGVMQNPRHLVRRRGQEARLRCSPMKGHSHVYWYRQLPEEGLKFMVYLQKENIIDESGMPKERFSAEFPKEGPSILRIQQVVRGDSAAYFCASSQGQEVSQQYFGPGTRLTVT.

This clonotype was detected many times. This chain joins TRBV28 and TRBJ2-5; no reliable D call. The CDR3 is 12 residues long. Germline lookup yields CDR1 MDHEN and CDR2 SYDVKM. V dropped 3 bases and J dropped 5 bases, with 7 bases sitting between them. CDR3 sequence reads: CASSFGLETQYF. CDR3 in DNA: TGTGCCAGCAGTTTTGGGTTGGAGACCCAGTACTTC.

This clonotype turned up a few times. The chain combines TRBV20-1 with TRBJ2-2; 11 bases fit TRBD2. The germline CDR1 and CDR2 sequences are DFQATT and SNEGSKA (reference sequence). Trimming cost V 3 bases and J 5 bases; bases outside gene matches: 11. The CDR3 length is 17 residues. CDR3: CSARTGTSGLLTGELFF. Here the CDR3 DNA reads TGCAGTGCTAGGACCGGGACTAGCGGTTTATTAACCGGGGAGCTGTTTTTT.

This chain joins TRBV7-9 and TRBJ2-7; a possible D gene is TRBD1 (5 bases). Per germline, CDR1 SEHNR and CDR2 FQNEAQ (reference sequence). The CDR3 covers 15 residues. V dropped 1 base and J dropped 3 bases, with 13 bases sitting between them. The CDR3: CASSLVIGQGYEQYF. DNA for the CDR3: TGTGCCAGCAGCTTAGTTATCGGGCAGGGCTACGAGCAGTACTTC. Full variable domain (rest looked up from reference TRBV7-9 and TRBJ2-7): DTGVSQNPRHKITKRGQNVTFRCDPISEHNRLYWYRQTLGQGPEFLTYFQNEAQLEKSRLLSDRFSAERPKGSFSTLEIQRTEQGDSAMYLCASSLVIGQGYEQYFGPGTRLTVT.

In its sample, this clonotype was seen many times. This rearrangement joins TRBV27 to TRBJ2-7; D gene ambiguous. Trimming stripped 3 bases from V and 0 bases from J, with 9 bases between. The length of the CDR3 is 14 residues. Germline CDR1 reads MNHEY; CDR2 reads SMNVEV (reference sequence). CDR3 sequence: CASSFVGVSYEQYF. CDR3 nucleotides: TGTGCCAGCAGTTTTGTTGGGGTCTCCTACGAGCAGTACTTC.

This clonotype was observed at least ten times. A junction boundary mismatches the germline segment, possibly from a read error. This rearrangement joins TRBV20-1 to TRBJ1-3, with D perhaps matching TRBD1 (5 bases). The germline V gene has CDR1 DFQATT and CDR2 SNEGSKA (reference sequence). The CDR3 is 16 residues long. The CDR3 nucleotides read TGCAGTGCTAGAGATCGGGGACTGACGGGTGGATACACCATATATTTT. This codes for CSARDRGLTGGYTIYF.

This clonotype appeared many times. CDR3 in DNA: TGCGCCAGCAGCTTGTGGGGGCCTAGCACAGATACGCAGTATTTT. As protein: CASSLWGPSTDTQYF. The chain is built from TRBV5-1 and TRBJ2-3, with TRBD1 as a possible D gene (6 bases). The CDR3 has 15 amino acids. In germline, CDR1 is SGHRS, CDR2 YFSETQ. V was trimmed by 1 base and J by 0 bases, leaving 9 bases between them.

This clonotype was counted many times. The chain's CDR3 is CASSPGTIAYEQYF. CDR3 DNA sequence: TGTGCCAGTAGTCCGGGGACGATCGCCTACGAGCAGTACTTC. The rearrangement uses TRBV19 and TRBJ2-7; TRBD1 or TRBD2 may be the D gene (5 bases each). CDR3 length equals 14 residues. From germline, CDR1 is LNHDA and CDR2 SQIVND (reference sequence). V lost 5 bases, J lost 2 bases, and 13 bases lay in between.

This clonotype showed up just a few times. This chain connects TRBV12-3 or TRBV12-4 to TRBJ2-2; 9 bases fit TRBD2. The CDR3 sequence is 17 residues long. The J segment lost 2 bases and the V segment lost 3 bases, leaving 7 bases of the junction unmatched. CDR3 bases: TGTGCCAGCAGTTTTCGACGACTAGCGGATAACACCGGGGAGCTGTTTTTT. Its translation is CASSFRRLADNTGELFF.

The table lists this clonotype with many counts. The chain links TRBV5-1 to TRBJ2-3; perhaps TRBD2 as D (5 bases). The germline V gene encodes CDR1 SGHRS and CDR2 YFSETQ. The V gene lost 3 bases and the J gene lost 6 bases, with 14 bases spanning the gap. This CDR3 has 14 residues. This CDR3 is CASSSLEALDTQYF. CDR3 in DNA: TGCGCCAGCAGCTCTCTGGAGGCTTTGGATACGCAGTATTTT.

This clonotype was observed at least ten times. V is TRBV18 and J is TRBJ2-7, with 8 bases aligning to TRBD1. V shed 3 bases, J shed 3 bases, and the junction held 7 bases outside the gene matches. This CDR3 is 15 amino acids long. Looked up from germline, CDR1 is KGHSH and CDR2 is LQKENI. CDR3 in DNA: TGTGCCAGCTCACCTCCGGGACAGGTAATCTACGAGCAGTACTTC. Translated: CASSPPGQVIYEQYF.

This clonotype was counted ten times or more. The rearrangement links TRBV12-3 or TRBV12-4 to TRBJ2-7, with TRBD2 as a possible D gene (5 bases). V gave up 7 bases and J gave up 4 bases, with 17 bases separating them. The CDR3 spans 14 residues. The CDR3 sequence: CASTAGPRGYEQYF. The CDR3, as DNA: TGTGCCAGCACGGCCGGGCCCCGGGGATACGAGCAGTACTTC.

This clonotype has ten or more counts. No conserved phenylalanine or tryptophan is present at the end of the CDR3, so a read error is the likely explanation. It is unclear where the CDR3 begins or ends on the DNA, so no DNA is shown, and the CDR3 is as TCRdb lists it. The chain carries TRBV5-4 and TRBJ2-3; TRBD1 is the table's D call, not checked against the DNA. The germline CDR1 and CDR2 sequences are SGHNT and YYREEE (reference sequence). The length of the CDR3 is 12 amino acids, counting both ends. The CDR3 loop is CASSLGQQPGTY.

To note about this clonotype: A much more abundant neighbour one base away suggests this may be a read error. The CDR3 end shows no conserved phenylalanine or tryptophan, and so a read error is likely. The chain joins TRBV7-9 to TRBJ1-1; 7 bases map to TRBD1. Germline CDR1 is SEHNR and CDR2 is FQNEAQ (reference sequence). V lost 3 bases, J lost 0 bases, and 4 bases stayed unmatched. There are 15 residues in the CDR3. CDR3: CASSLTGTVNTEAFY. CDR3 nucleotide sequence: TGTGCCAGCAGCTTGACCGGGACAGTGAACACTGAAGCTTTCTAT.

This clonotype occurred many times. J is TRBJ1-1 and V is TRBV19; D is uncertain. Germline loops: CDR1 LNHDA, CDR2 SQIVND (reference sequence). The CDR3 loop spans 10 amino acids. V shed 4 bases and J shed 9 bases, with 6 bases lying between them. Here the CDR3 DNA reads TGTGCCAGTAGTAAAGGACAAGCTTTCTTT. This codes for CASSKGQAFF.

This clonotype was counted at least ten times. For the CDR3, the DNA is TGCGCCAGCAGTCAAGGGACTAGCGTTAGTGAGCAGTTCTTC. Protein: CASSQGTSVSEQFF. This chain joins TRBV5-1 and TRBJ2-1, with 10 bases lining up with TRBD2. The CDR3 extends over 14 amino acids. The trim removed 5 bases at V and 9 bases at J, leaving 8 bases unmatched. Germline values: CDR1 SGHRS, CDR2 YFSETQ.

There are many counts of this clonotype. V gene TRBV3-1 combines with J gene TRBJ2-2; no clear D gene. Germline V gives CDR1 LGHDT, CDR2 YNNKEL (reference sequence). V was trimmed by 2 bases and J by 4 bases, leaving 8 bases between them. The CDR3 covers 14 residues. The CDR3 loop reads CASSQLHRTGELFF. The CDR3 DNA sequence: TGTGCCAGCAGCCAACTGCATCGCACCGGGGAGCTGTTTTTT.

The table lists this clonotype with many counts. V gene TRBV7-8 combines with J gene TRBJ1-1; a possible D gene is TRBD1 (6 bases). Trimming took off 6 bases at V and 11 bases at J, with 19 bases between the two ends. This CDR3 comprises 13 residues. Germline CDR1 and CDR2: SGHVS and FQNEAQ. The CDR3 DNA reads TGTGCCAGCAGTCCCCGGGGGGGCGAAGATGCTTTCTTT. This gives the protein CASSPRGGEDAFF. The variable domain in full, completed from reference TRBV7-8 and TRBJ1-1, reads GAGVSQSPRYKVAKRGQDVALRCDPISGHVSLFWYQQALGQGPEFLTYFQNEAQLDKSGLPSDRFFAERPEGSVSTLKIQRTQQEDSAVYLCASSPRGGEDAFFGQGTRLTVV.

The sample holds many counts of this clonotype. This sequence joins TRBV6-5 and TRBJ2-7, with TRBD2 matching 8 bases. This CDR3 contains 15 residues. Trimming cost V 4 bases and J 4 bases; bases outside gene matches: 9. Germline V gives CDR1 MNHEY, CDR2 SVGAGI. The CDR3 sequence: CASSFRLAKLYEQYF. In DNA form, the CDR3 reads TGTGCCAGCAGTTTTCGACTAGCGAAACTGTACGAGCAGTACTTC.

Ten or more counts support this clonotype. The rearrangement links TRBV4-1 to TRBJ2-2, with 13 bases aligning to TRBD2. Germline V CDR1 and CDR2: MGHRA, YSYEKL. The CDR3 length is 16 residues. The V segment lost 3 bases and the J segment 6 bases; nucleotides outside the gene matches: 4. CDR3 in amino acids: CASSQGGLAGAGELFF. CDR3 DNA: TGCGCCAGCAGCCAGGGCGGACTAGCGGGGGCCGGGGAGCTGTTTTTT.

This clonotype was recorded many times. The chain joins TRBV10-3 to TRBJ1-4; D is undetermined. Trimming stripped 6 bases from V and 4 bases from J, with 3 bases between. The germline CDR1 and CDR2 sequences are ENHRY and SYGVKD. The CDR3 length is 11 residues. The CDR3 spells CAIRVNEKLFF. The CDR3 DNA sequence: TGTGCCATCAGGGTTAATGAAAAACTGTTTTTT.

As concerns this clonotype: A read error may explain this, as a much larger clone is one base away. J is TRBJ2-1 and V is TRBV12-3 or TRBV12-4; 10 bases align to TRBD1. The V and J ends lost 6 bases and 10 bases, in that order; junction bases with no gene match: 12. The CDR3 covers 15 residues. CDR3 DNA: TGTGCCAGCAGGCTGACAGGGGGCTATAGTATCGAGCAGTTCTTC. As protein: CASRLTGGYSIEQFF.